This entry lists 23 T cell receptor beta chains sequenced from one sample in a study of Tregs in tolerant kidney transplant recipients. CFSE-labeled recipient PBMCs were cultured less than 7 days with irradiated graft donor PBMCs, then FACS-sorted. What these receptors recognize is not known. Clones were read by immunoSEQ multiplex PCR, and TCRdb kept only the in-frame ones, dropping some. Recorded for this sample: around 1,800 clones. This sample comprised CD4+ T cells from blood cultured with allogeneic cells, obtained before the transplant. These receptors all come from a human patient who received a combined kidney and bone marrow transplant.

Frequency places this clone as medium-sized (0.01 to 0.1%). Incomplete CDR3 DNA: TGCGCCAGCAGCTTGGAACAAAACAATGAG. Amino acid sequence: CASSLEQNNE. The whole CDR3 reads CASSLEQNNEQFF. The V and J genes are TRBV5-1 and TRBJ2-1; D unresolved. Read coverage stops 3 residues before the CDR3 terminus; the germline J gene supplies the remainder. Germline V gene lookup returns CDR1 SGHRS and CDR2 YFSETQ. The V end lost 0 bases, the J end lost 5 bases, and 6 bases lay between the germline ends. CDR3 length: 13 amino acids.

To note about this clone: Read data end 3 residues before the CDR3 end; the end is taken from the germline J gene. The chain uses TRBV11-2 and TRBJ1-6, with D possibly TRBD1 on 6 matching bases. Per the germline V gene, CDR1 is SGHAT and CDR2 is FQNNGV. The CDR3 is 15 amino acids. Between the trimmed V and J ends, which lost 4 bases and 7 bases, there was a span of 14 bases. The CDR3 spells CASSSRGIHNSPLHF. CDR3 DNA, as far as it was read: TGTGCCAGCAGCTCCAGGGGTATCCACAATTCACCC.

Measured by frequency, this clone is medium-sized. The observed sequence ends 3 residues before the CDR3 terminus, with the missing tail filled in from the germline J gene. The genes are TRBV6-4 and TRBJ2-2; a weak D match, TRBD2 (6 bases). There are 13 residues in the CDR3. CDR1 and CDR2 (germline): MRHNA, SNTAGT. V dropped 4 bases and J dropped 5 bases, with 8 bases sitting between them. The part of the CDR3 DNA that was read is TGTGCCAGCAGTGCTGCGGGGACCGGGGAG. Translating it yields CASSAAGTGE. The full-length CDR3 reads as CASSAAGTGELFF.

This clone shows up as medium-sized by frequency. The CDR3 goes on 3 residues after the read ends, and that part is filled in from the germline J gene. The J gene is TRBJ2-2, the V gene TRBV29-1; D perhaps matches TRBD2 (6 bases). Trimming removed 5 bases at V and 5 bases at J, with 12 bases between. This CDR3 has 13 residues. Germline CDR1 SQVTM, CDR2 ANQGSEA. The part of the CDR3 DNA that was read is TGCAGCGTTACCCCCAGCGGGACCGGGGAG. It encodes CSVTPSGTGE. Given in full, the CDR3 is CSVTPSGTGELFF.

CDR3 region: CASSQRGGVQETQYF. CDR3 DNA (partial): TGCGCCAGCAGCCAACGAGGGGGGGTCCAAGAGACC. The J gene is TRBJ2-5, the V gene TRBV4-1; possible D gene TRBD2, 7 bases. Sequencing ends 3 residues short of the CDR3 end; the germline J gene provides the rest. The CDR3 loop spans 15 amino acids. Germline V gives CDR1 MGHRA, CDR2 YSYEKL. The ends were cut back, 2 bases at V and 1 base at J, with 11 bases in the middle.

This clone is classed as medium-sized by frequency. The CDR3 is cut off 3 residues early in the read; its end comes from the germline J gene. The rearrangement links TRBV18 to TRBJ2-7, with TRBD2 identical over 13 bases. The CDR3 sequence is 15 residues long. From germline, CDR1 is KGHSH and CDR2 LQKENI. V dropped 5 bases and J dropped 4; count of bases not matched to a gene: 5. This CDR3 is CASSRSTSGGYEQYF. Incomplete CDR3 DNA: TGTGCCAGCTCAAGGTCGACTAGCGGGGGGTACGAG.

Measured by frequency, this clone is medium-sized. The CDR3 goes on 3 residues after the read ends, and that part is filled in from the germline J gene. This chain joins TRBV9 and TRBJ2-5; 7 bases align to TRBD1. V dropped 1 base and J dropped 1; count of bases not matched to a gene: 1. There are 14 residues in the CDR3. Germline values: CDR1 SGDLS, CDR2 YYNGEE. CDR3 sequence: CASSVWDSQETQYF. Partial CDR3 DNA: TGTGCCAGCAGCGTATGGGACAGCCAAGAGACC.

Frequency places this clone as medium-sized (0.01 to 0.1%). The read finishes 3 residues shy of the CDR3 end, and the germline J gene is used to complete it. The V call is TRBV2, the J call TRBJ2-7, with D possibly being TRBD2 (6 bases). Germline V gives CDR1 SNHLY, CDR2 FYNNEI. V was pared by 7 bases and J by 2 bases, with 12 bases between. This CDR3 has 13 amino acids. CDR3 amino acids: CASTHPSAYEQYF. The DNA read from the CDR3 is TGTGCCAGCACCCATCCTAGCGCCTACGAG.

This clone is medium-sized by frequency. Partial CDR3 DNA: TGTGCCAGCAGTTACTCCGGGGGGCGCGTGAGGAACACTGAA. This gives the protein CASSYSGGRVRNTE. The entire CDR3 sequence reads CASSYSGGRVRNTEAFF. V and J are TRBV6-2 or TRBV6-3 and TRBJ1-1; D possibly corresponds to TRBD1 (6 bases). The CDR3 end lies 3 residues beyond the end of the read and is filled in from the germline J gene. The CDR3 totals 17 residues. V gave up 0 bases and J gave up 1 base, with 15 bases separating them. In germline, CDR1 is MNHEY, CDR2 SVGEGT.

According to its frequency, this clone is medium-sized. The missing CDR3 end, 3 residues past where the read stops, is filled in from the germline J gene. The gene calls are TRBV10-3 and TRBJ2-7; 11 nucleotides align to TRBD2. V was clipped by 8 bases and J by 4 bases; unmatched bases: 4. This CDR3 contains 13 residues. CDR1 is ENHRY and CDR2 is SYGVKD in the germline V gene. CDR3 sequence: CAIGLAGGYEQYF. The part of the CDR3 DNA that was read is TGTGCCATCGGGCTAGCGGGGGGTTACGAG.

This clone is deemed medium-sized by its frequency. The DNA ends 3 residues before the CDR3 does, and the rest of the CDR3 is filled in from the germline J gene. The genes are TRBV7-2 and TRBJ2-5; 11 bases line up with TRBD2. V was clipped by 0 bases and J by 5 bases; unmatched bases: 5. The CDR3 runs to 16 residues. The germline V gene encodes CDR1 SGHTA and CDR2 FQGNSA. CDR3 loop: CASSLARLAGTETQYF. CDR3 DNA (partial): TGTGCCAGCAGCTTAGCGCGACTAGCGGGGACGGAGACC.

Frequency places this clone as medium-sized. At one of its ends the junction is not consistent with the germline gene, which may arise from a read error. The read ends 3 residues before the CDR3 terminus; that terminus is restored from the germline J gene. The rearrangement joins TRBV4-2 to TRBJ1-5; D not certain. Looked up from germline, CDR1 is LGHNA and CDR2 is YNFKEQ. The CDR3 runs to 16 residues. The CDR3 DNA, read in part, is TGCGCCAGCAGCCAGCATGCGGGCCGGGGCAATCAGCCC. It encodes CASSQHAGRGNQP. The whole CDR3 sequence reads CASSQHAGRGNQPQHF.

Comments on this clone: The CDR3 end lies 3 residues beyond the end of the read and is filled in from the germline J gene. The chain recombines TRBV10-3 with TRBJ2-3; 7 nucleotides line up with TRBD1. V was clipped by 2 bases and J by 1 base; unmatched bases: 0. The CDR3 length is 14 residues. The germline CDR1 and CDR2 sequences are ENHRY and SYGVKD. The CDR3: CAISEGQGTDTQYF. CDR3 bases read: TGTGCCATCAGTGAGGGACAGGGCACAGATACG.

Comment on this clone: The CDR3 end lies 3 residues beyond the end of the read and is filled in from the germline J gene. The V gene is TRBV12-3 or TRBV12-4, the J gene TRBJ2-3; D might be TRBD1 (6 bases). V was trimmed by 2 bases and J by 4 bases, leaving 16 bases between them. The CDR3 runs to 16 residues. The chain's CDR3 is CASSLRTAGASDTQYF. The sequenced part of the CDR3 DNA is TGTGCCAGCAGTTTAAGGACTGCAGGGGCCTCAGATACG.

As concerns this clone: The missing CDR3 end, 3 residues past where the read stops, is filled in from the germline J gene. This sequence joins TRBV28 and TRBJ1-2, with D unresolved. In germline, CDR1 is MDHEN, CDR2 SYDVKM. The V end lost 6 bases, the J end lost 0 bases, and 20 bases lay between the germline ends. The CDR3 covers 17 residues. The DNA read from the CDR3 is TGTGCCAGCAGCGCCGTGTATGGCCAGTCTCCTAACTATGGC. Its translation: CASSAVYGQSPNYG. The full CDR3 is CASSAVYGQSPNYGYTF.

As to this clone: Read data end 3 residues before the CDR3 end; the end is taken from the germline J gene. This chain connects TRBV6-2 or TRBV6-3 to TRBJ1-2, with TRBD1 as a possible D gene (6 bases). The CDR3 length is 15 residues. Germline CDR1 and CDR2: MNHEY and SVGEGT. The CDR3 sequence: CASSYAQGWGYDYTF. The DNA read from the CDR3 is TGTGCCAGCAGCTATGCACAGGGTTGGGGGTACGAC.

This clone is classed as medium-sized by frequency. The CDR3 end falls 3 residues outside the read, so it is completed with the germline J gene. V and J are TRBV7-2 and TRBJ1-1; D perhaps matches TRBD1 (5 bases). Germline V gene lookup returns CDR1 SGHTA and CDR2 FQGNSA. The CDR3 is made up of 15 amino acids. Trimming left V 5 bases short and J 4 bases short, with 17 bases between. CDR3: CASSPGGPGGTEAFF. The sequenced CDR3 bases are TGTGCCAGCAGCCCCGGTGGGCCCGGGGGCACTGAA.

As concerns this clone: The missing CDR3 end, 3 residues past where the read stops, is filled in from the germline J gene. The chain has TRBV6-4 and TRBJ2-3, with D hard to call. Trimming took off 3 bases at V and 4 bases at J, with 8 bases between the two ends. This CDR3 has 13 residues. Germline CDR1 is MRHNA and CDR2 is SNTAGT. CDR3 bases read: TGTGCCAGCAGTGAAGAGGTCTCAGATACG. Residues: CASSEEVSDT. The full CDR3 sequence reads CASSEEVSDTQYF.

Frequency places this clone as medium-sized. The read falls 3 residues short of the CDR3 end, and the missing part is taken from the germline J gene. The identical CDR3 is also encoded by other nucleotide sequences in the sample. The genes are TRBV7-2 and TRBJ1-5, with a possible D match to TRBD1 (6 bases). The CDR3 extends over 13 amino acids. Germline V lookup: CDR1 SGHTA, CDR2 FQGNSA. Between the trimmed V and J ends, which lost 5 bases and 4 bases, there was a span of 9 bases. The CDR3: CASSTRGNQPQHF. The part of the CDR3 DNA that was read is TGTGCCAGCAGCACCAGGGGTAATCAGCCC.

In regard to this clone: The sequenced fragment ends 3 residues before the CDR3 boundary, so the rest is inferred from the germline J gene. The rearrangement joins TRBV5-4 to TRBJ2-3; 8 bases are a match to TRBD2. CDR1 is SGHNT, CDR2 YYREEE, per germline (reference sequence). CDR3 length: 13 residues. The part of the CDR3 DNA that was read is TGTGCCAGCAGCTCCGGGGGGGGTGAGACG. Translation: CASSSGGGET. Given in full, the CDR3 is CASSSGGGETQYF.

By frequency, this clone registers medium-sized. The read falls 3 residues short of the CDR3 end, and the missing part is taken from the germline J gene. V usage is TRBV19 and J usage is TRBJ1-6; TRBD1 matches 9 bases. The CDR3 runs 15 residues. Germline CDR1 reads LNHDA; CDR2 reads SQIVND (reference sequence). CDR3: CASSLPGTGTTPLHF. The DNA read from the CDR3 is TGTGCCAGTAGTCTCCCCGGGACAGGGACAACTCCC.

The CDR3 protein is CAWSVPGSNQPQYF. Partial CDR3 DNA: TGTGCCTGGAGTGTACCGGGTTCCAATCAGCCG. J is TRBJ2-3 and V is TRBV30, with no clear D. The read terminates 3 residues ahead of where the CDR3 ends, so the germline J gene completes it. The CDR3 sequence is 14 residues long. Germline V CDR1 and CDR2: GTSNPN, SVGIG (reference sequence).

Note on this clone: Sequencing ends 3 residues short of the CDR3 end; the germline J gene provides the rest. The genes are TRBV6-2 or TRBV6-3 and TRBJ1-2; no clear D gene. CDR3 size: 11 residues. Looked up from germline, CDR1 is MNHEY and CDR2 is SVGEGT. The CDR3 reads CASSSVRNYTF. CDR3 DNA (partial): TGTGCCAGCTCTAGTGTGAGAAAC.